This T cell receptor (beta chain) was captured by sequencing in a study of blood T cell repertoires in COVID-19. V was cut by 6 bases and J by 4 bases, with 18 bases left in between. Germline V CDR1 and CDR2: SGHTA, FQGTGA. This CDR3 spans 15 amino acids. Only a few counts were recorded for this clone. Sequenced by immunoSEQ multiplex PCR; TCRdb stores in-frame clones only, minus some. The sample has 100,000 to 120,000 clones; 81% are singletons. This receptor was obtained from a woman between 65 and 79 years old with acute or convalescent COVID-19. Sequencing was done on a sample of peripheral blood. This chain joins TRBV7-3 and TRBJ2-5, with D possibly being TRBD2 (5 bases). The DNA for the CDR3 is TGTGCCAGCAGTCCTCATGGAGCCGAGGGAGAGACCCAGTACTTC. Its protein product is CASSPHGAEGETQYF.